Here is one TCR beta chain with its context. The junction differs from germline at one of its ends, possibly a read error. Extraction of RNA together with DNA used about 17-30 mg of unsorted bulk tissue. This CDR3 is built from 17 residues. The germline CDR1 and CDR2 sequences are MNHEY and SVGAGI. These data belong to a study of tumor-infiltrating lymphocytes in primary liver carcinoma. Making TCR beta cDNA involved approximately 520 ng total RNA and a constant-region primer. ARM-PCR was slightly modified, and three nested multiplex PCR rounds with it gave rise to the TCR beta libraries. A C-beta reverse primer and TRBV1-TRBV30 forward primers served in each of the first two PCR rounds, at ten to eleven cycles apiece. Via MiXCR, TCRdb re-called the multiplex PCR reads, giving one row per CDR3 protein. The sample lists 100,000 to 150,000 distinct CDR3 sequences; roughly three fifths were seen once.

The TCR comes from a woman aged 60-70 years with primary liver carcinoma and hepatitis B virus infection. The chain combines TRBV6-5 with TRBJ2-7; 7 bases line up with TRBD1. The sample taken for sequencing was liver tumor tissue from sampling region 3. Subset denoted: tumor region T3, left-lateral pole. The CDR3: CAGSYSAPGQSSYEQYF. The DNA of the CDR3 is TGCGCCGGCAGTTATTCCGCCCCGGGACAGAGCTCCTACGAGCAGTACTTC.